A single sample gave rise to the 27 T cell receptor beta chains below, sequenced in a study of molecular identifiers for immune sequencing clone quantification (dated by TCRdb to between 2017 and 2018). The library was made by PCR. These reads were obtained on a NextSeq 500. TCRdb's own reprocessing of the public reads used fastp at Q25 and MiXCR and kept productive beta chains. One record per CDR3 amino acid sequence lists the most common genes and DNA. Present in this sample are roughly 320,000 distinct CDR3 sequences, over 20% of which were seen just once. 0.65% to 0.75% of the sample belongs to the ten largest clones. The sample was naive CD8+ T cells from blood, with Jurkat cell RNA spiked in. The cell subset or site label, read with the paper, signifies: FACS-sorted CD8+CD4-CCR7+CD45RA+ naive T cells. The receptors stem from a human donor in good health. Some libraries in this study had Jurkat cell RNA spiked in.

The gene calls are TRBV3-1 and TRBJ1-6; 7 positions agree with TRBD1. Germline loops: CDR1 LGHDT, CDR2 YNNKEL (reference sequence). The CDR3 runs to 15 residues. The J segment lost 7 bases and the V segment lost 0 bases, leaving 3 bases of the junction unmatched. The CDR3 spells CASSQDPGGNSPLHF. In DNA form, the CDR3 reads TGTGCCAGCAGCCAAGACCCAGGGGGGAATTCACCCCTCCACTTT.

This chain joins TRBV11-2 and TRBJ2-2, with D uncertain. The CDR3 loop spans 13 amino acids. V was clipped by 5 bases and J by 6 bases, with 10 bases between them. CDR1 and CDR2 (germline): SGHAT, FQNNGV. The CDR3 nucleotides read TGTGCCAGCAGCCCCACGATGTCCGGGGAGCTGTTTTTT. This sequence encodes CASSPTMSGELFF.

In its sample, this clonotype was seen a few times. The CDR3 region is CASSYLTGKETQYF. CDR3 in DNA: TGTGCCAGCAGCTACCTGACAGGCAAGGAGACCCAGTACTTC. J is TRBJ2-5 and V is TRBV11-2; possible D gene TRBD1, 6 bases. The CDR3 has 14 residues. The germline CDR1 and CDR2 sequences are SGHAT and FQNNGV. V lost 4 bases to trimming and J lost 5 bases, with 14 bases between them. Together with reference TRBV11-2 and TRBJ2-5, the CDR3 gives the full variable domain: EAGVAQSPRYKIIEKRQSVAFWCNPISGHATLYWYQQILGQGPKLLIQFQNNGVVDDSQLPKDRFSAERLKGVDSTLKIQPAKLEDSAVYLCASSYLTGKETQYFGPGTRLLVL.

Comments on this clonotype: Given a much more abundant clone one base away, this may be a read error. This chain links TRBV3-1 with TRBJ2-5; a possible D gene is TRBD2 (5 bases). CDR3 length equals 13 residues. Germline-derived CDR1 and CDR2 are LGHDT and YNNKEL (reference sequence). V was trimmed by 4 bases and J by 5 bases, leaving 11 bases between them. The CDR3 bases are TGTGCCAGCAGCCCCGACTGGGAGGAGACCCAGTACTTC. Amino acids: CASSPDWEETQYF.

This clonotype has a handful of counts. CDR3 residues: CASSQEFQGAYEQYF. The CDR3 DNA sequence: TGCGCCAGCAGCCAAGAATTCCAGGGCGCCTACGAGCAGTACTTC. The chain joins TRBV4-3 to TRBJ2-7, with D possibly matching TRBD1 (5 bases). The ends were cut back, 0 bases at V and 2 bases at J, with 11 bases in the middle. CDR1 is LGHNA and CDR2 is YSLEER in the germline V gene. CDR3 length: 15 residues.

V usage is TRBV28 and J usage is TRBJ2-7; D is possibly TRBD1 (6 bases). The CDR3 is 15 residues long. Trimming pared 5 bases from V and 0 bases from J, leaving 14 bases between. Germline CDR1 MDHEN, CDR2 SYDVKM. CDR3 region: CASSTDRISSYEQYF. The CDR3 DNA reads TGTGCCAGCAGTACGGACAGAATCAGCTCCTACGAGCAGTACTTC. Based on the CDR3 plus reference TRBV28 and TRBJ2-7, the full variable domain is DVKVTQSSRYLVKRTGEKVFLECVQDMDHENMFWYRQDPGLGLRLIYFSYDVKMKEKGDIPEGYSVSREKKERFSLILESASTNQTSMYLCASSTDRISSYEQYFGPGTRLTVT.

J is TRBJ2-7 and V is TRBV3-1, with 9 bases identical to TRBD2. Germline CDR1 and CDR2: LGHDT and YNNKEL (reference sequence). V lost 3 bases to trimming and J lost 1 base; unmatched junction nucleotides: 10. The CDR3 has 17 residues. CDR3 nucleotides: TGTGCCAGCAGCCAGGACAGAGCGGGGGGCCAATCCTACGAGCAGTACTTC. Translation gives CASSQDRAGGQSYEQYF.

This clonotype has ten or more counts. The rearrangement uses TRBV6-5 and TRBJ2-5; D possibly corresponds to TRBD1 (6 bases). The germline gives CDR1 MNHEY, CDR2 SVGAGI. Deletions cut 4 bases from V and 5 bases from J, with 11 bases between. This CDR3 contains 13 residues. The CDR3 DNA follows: TGTGCCAGCAGTTCAGGGGATCTGGAGACCCAGTACTTC. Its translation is CASSSGDLETQYF.

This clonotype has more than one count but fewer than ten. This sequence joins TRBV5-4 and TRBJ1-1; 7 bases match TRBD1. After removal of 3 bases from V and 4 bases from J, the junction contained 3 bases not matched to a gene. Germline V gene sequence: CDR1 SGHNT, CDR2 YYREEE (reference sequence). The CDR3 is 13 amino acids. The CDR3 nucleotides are TGTGCCAGCAGCTGGGGACAGTCCACTGAAGCTTTCTTT. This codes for CASSWGQSTEAFF.

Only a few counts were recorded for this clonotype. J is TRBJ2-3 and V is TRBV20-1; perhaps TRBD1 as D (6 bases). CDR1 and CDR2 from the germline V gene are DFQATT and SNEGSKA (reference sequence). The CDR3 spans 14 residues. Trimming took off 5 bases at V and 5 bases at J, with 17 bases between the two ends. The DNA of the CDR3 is TGCAGTGCTCCCACAGGGTCCGTGGGAGATACGCAGTATTTT. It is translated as CSAPTGSVGDTQYF.

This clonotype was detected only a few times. The CDR3 reads CASSLVGAYNEQFF. The CDR3 DNA is TGTGCCAGCAGTTTAGTGGGGGCCTACAATGAGCAGTTCTTC. The chain links TRBV27 to TRBJ2-1; D may match TRBD1 or TRBD2 (5 bases each). Germline loops: CDR1 MNHEY, CDR2 SMNVEV (reference sequence). The CDR3 loop spans 14 amino acids. V lost 2 bases and J lost 2, with 7 bases in between.

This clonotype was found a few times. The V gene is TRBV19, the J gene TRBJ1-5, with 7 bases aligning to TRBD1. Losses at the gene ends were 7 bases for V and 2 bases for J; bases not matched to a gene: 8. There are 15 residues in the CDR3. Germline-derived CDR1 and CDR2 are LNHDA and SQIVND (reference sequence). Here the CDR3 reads CASTVQGRGNQPQHF. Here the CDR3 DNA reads TGTGCCAGTACCGTACAGGGGAGAGGCAATCAGCCCCAGCATTTT.

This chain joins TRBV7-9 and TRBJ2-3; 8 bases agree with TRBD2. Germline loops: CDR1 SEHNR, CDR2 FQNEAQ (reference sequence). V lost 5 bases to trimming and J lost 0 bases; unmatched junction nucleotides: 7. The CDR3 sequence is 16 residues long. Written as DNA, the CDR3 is TGTGCCAGCAGCGCGACCGGACTAGCCAGCACAGATACGCAGTATTTT. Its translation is CASSATGLASTDTQYF.

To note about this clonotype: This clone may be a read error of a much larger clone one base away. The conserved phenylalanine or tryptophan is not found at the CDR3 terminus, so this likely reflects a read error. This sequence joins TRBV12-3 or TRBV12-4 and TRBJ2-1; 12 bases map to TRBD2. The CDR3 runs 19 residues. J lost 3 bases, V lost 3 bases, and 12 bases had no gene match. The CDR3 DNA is TGTGCCAGCAGTTTGTCCGCCTATCGGACTAGCGGGGTCTACAATGAGCAGTTCTTA. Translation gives CASSLSAYRTSGVYNEQFL.

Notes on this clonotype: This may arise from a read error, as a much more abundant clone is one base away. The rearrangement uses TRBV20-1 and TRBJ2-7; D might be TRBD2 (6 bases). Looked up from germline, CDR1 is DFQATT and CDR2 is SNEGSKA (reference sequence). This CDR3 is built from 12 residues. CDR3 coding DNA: TGCAGTGCTAGATCGGGGGTCTACAAGCAGTACTTC. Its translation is CSARSGVYKQYF.

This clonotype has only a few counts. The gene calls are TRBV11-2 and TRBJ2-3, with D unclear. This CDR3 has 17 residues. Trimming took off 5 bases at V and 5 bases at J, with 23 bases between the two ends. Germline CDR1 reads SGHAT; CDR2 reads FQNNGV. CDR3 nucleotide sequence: TGTGCCAGCAGCCGTAATGGCGTCAGCACTTGGCAAGATACGCAGTATTTT. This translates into CASSRNGVSTWQDTQYF.

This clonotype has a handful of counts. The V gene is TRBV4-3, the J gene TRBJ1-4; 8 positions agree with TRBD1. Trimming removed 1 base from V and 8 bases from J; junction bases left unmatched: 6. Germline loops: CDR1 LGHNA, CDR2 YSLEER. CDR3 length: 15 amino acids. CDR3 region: CASSQGRQGNEKLFF. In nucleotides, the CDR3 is TGCGCCAGCAGCCAAGGGAGACAGGGGAACGAAAAACTGTTTTTT.

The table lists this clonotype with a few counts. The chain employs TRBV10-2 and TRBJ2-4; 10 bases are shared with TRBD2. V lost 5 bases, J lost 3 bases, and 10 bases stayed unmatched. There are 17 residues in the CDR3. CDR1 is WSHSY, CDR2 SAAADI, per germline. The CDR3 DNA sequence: TGCGCCAGCAGTCAGGGTCTCAGCGGGGGGGGCAAAAACATTCAGTACTTC. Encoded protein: CASSQGLSGGGKNIQYF.

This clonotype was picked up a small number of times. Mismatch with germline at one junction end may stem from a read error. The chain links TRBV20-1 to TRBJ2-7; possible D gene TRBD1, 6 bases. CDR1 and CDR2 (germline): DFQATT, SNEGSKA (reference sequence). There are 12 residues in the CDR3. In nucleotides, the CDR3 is TGCAGTACTAGTATGGGGGCGCTTGAGCAGTACTTC. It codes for CSTSMGALEQYF.

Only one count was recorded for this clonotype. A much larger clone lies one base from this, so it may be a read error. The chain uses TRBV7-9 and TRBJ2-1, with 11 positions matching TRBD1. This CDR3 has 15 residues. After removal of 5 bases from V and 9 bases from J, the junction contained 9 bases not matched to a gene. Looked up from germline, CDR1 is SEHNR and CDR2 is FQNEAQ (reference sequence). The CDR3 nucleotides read TGTGCCAGCAGCCTCCGGGACAGGGGGTTGACTGAGCAGTTCTTC. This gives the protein CASSLRDRGLTEQFF. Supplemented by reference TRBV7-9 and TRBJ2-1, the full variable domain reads DTGVSQNPRHKITKRGQNVTFRCDPISEHNRLYWYRQTLGQGPEFLTYFQNEAQLEKSRLLSDRFSAERPKGSFSTLEIQRTEQGDSAMYLCASSLRDRGLTEQFFGPGTRLTVL.

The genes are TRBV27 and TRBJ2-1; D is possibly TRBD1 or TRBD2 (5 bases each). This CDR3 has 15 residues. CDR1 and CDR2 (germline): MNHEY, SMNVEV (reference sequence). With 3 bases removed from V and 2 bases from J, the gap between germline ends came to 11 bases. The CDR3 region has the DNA TGTGCCAGCAGTTTGTGGGGGAGCGCCTACAATGAGCAGTTCTTC. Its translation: CASSLWGSAYNEQFF.

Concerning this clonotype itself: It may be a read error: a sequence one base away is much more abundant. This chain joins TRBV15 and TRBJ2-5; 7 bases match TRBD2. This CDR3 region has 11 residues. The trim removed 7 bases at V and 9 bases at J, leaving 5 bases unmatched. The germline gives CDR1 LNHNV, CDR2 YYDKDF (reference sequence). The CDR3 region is CATNAGEPQYF. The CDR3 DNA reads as TGTGCCACCAACGCGGGGGAGCCCCAGTACTTC.

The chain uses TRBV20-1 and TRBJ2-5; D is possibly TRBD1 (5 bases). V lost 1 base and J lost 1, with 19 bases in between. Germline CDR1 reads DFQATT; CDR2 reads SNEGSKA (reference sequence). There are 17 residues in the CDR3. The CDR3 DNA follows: TGCAGTGCTAGAGGGAGACAGTCCAGGGTCCGCCAAGAGACCCAGTACTTC. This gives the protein CSARGRQSRVRQETQYF.

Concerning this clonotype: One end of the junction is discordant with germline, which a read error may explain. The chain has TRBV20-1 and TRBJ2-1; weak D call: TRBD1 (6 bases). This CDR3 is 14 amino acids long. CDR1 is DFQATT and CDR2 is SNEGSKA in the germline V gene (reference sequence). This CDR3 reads CSALGGDSYSEQFF. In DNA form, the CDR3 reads TGCAGTGCTCTTGGGGGCGATTCCTACAGTGAGCAGTTCTTC.

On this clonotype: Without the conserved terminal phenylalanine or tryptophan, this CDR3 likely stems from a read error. In DNA, the CDR3 is TGTGCCACCAGAAGCGGGAACGAGCAGTACTCC. It is translated as CATRSGNEQYS. The J gene is TRBJ2-7, the V gene TRBV24-1; the match to TRBD2 covers 7 bases. Trimming took 7 bases from V and 5 from J; bases not matched to a gene: 1. CDR1 and CDR2 from the germline V gene are KGHDR and SFDVKD. This CDR3 has 11 residues.

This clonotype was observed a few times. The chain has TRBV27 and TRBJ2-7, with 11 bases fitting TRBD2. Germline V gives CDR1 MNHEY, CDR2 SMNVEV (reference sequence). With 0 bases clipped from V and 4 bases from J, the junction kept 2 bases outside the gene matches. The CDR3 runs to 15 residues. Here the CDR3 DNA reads TGTGCCAGCAGTTTATCGGCTAGCGGGAGGTACGAGCAGTACTTC. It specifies CASSLSASGRYEQYF.

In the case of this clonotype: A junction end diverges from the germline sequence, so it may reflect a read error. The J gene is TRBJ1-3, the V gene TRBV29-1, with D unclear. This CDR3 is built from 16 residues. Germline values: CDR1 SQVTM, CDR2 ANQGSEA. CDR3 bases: TGCAGCGTTGAAGATCTTTCCCGACTCGGTGGAACCACCATATATTTT. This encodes CSVEDLSRLGGTTIYF.